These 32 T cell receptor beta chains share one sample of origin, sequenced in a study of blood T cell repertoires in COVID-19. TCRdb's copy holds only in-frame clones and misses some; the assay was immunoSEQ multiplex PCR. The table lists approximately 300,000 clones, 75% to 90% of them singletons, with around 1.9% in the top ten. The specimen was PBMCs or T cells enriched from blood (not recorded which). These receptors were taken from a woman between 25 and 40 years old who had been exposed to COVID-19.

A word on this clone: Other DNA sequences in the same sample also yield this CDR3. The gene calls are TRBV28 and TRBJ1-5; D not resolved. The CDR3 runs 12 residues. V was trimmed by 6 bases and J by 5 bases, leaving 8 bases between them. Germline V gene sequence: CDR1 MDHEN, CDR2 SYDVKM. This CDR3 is CASRLGDQPQHF. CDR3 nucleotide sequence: TGTGCCAGCAGATTAGGAGATCAGCCCCAGCATTTT.

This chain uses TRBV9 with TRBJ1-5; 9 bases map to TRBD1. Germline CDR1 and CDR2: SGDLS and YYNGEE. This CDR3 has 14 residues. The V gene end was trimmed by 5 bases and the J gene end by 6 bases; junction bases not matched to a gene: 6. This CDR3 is CASSGGQGTQPQHF. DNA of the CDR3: TGTGCCAGCAGTGGTGGACAGGGGACTCAGCCCCAGCATTTT.

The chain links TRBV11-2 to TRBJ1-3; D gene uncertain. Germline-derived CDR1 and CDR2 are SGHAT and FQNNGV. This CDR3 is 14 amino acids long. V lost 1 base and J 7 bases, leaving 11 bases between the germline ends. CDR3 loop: CASSLAGVGNTIYF. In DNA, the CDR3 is TGTGCCAGCAGCTTAGCCGGGGTCGGCAACACCATATATTTT.

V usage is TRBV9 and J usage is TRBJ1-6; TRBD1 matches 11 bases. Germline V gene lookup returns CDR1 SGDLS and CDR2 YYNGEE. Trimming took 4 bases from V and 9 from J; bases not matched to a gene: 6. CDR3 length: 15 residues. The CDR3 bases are TGTGCCAGCAGCACTTTAGGACAGGGGGCTTCACCCCTCCACTTT. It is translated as CASSTLGQGASPLHF.

The DNA of the CDR3 is TGTGCCAGCAGGGCCCCCGAAAACATTCAGTACTTC. Translated, it gives CASRAPENIQYF. V is TRBV28 and J is TRBJ2-4; unclear D gene. V lost 6 bases to trimming and J lost 5 bases, with 8 bases between them. The CDR3 loop spans 12 amino acids. Per germline, CDR1 MDHEN and CDR2 SYDVKM.

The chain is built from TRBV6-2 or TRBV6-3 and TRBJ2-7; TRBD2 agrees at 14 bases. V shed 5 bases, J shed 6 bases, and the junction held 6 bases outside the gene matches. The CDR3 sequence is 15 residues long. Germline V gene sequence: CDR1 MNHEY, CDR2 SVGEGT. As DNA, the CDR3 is TGTGCCAGCAGTCCGACTAGCGGGGGGGCCACCGAGCAGTACTTC. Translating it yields CASSPTSGGATEQYF.

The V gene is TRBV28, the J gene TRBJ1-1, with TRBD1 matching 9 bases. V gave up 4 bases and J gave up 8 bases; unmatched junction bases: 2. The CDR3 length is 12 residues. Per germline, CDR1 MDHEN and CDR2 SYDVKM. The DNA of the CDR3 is TGTGCCAGCAGTTGGGGACAGGGAGAAGCTTTCTTT. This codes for CASSWGQGEAFF.

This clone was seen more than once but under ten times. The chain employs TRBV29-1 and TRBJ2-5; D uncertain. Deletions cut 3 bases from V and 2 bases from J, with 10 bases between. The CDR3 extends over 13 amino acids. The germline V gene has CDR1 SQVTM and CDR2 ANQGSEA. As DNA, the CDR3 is TGCAGCGTTGATGGTCAGAAACAAGAGACCCAGTACTTC. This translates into CSVDGQKQETQYF.

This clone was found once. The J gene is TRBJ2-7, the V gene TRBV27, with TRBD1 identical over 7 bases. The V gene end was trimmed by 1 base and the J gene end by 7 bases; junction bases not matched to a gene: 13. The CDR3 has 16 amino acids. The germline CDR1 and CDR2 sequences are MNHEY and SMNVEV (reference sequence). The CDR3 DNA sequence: TGTGCCAGCAGTTTATATGGGCCAAGACAGGGCGGGGAGCAGTACTTC. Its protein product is CASSLYGPRQGGEQYF.

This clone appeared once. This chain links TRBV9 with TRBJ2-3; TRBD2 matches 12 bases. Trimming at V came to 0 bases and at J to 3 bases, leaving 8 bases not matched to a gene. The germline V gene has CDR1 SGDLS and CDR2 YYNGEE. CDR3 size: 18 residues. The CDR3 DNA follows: TGTGCCAGCAGCGTAGTGGCTAGCGGGGGGGCCAGGACAGATACGCAGTATTTT. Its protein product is CASSVVASGGARTDTQYF.

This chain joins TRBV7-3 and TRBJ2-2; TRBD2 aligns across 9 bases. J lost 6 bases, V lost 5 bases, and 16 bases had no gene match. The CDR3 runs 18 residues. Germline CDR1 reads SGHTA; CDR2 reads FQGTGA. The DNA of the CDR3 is TGTGCCAGCAGCCCGTGGGTTTTAGCGGGGGCCGGGGCCGGGGAGCTGTTTTTT. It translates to CASSPWVLAGAGAGELFF.

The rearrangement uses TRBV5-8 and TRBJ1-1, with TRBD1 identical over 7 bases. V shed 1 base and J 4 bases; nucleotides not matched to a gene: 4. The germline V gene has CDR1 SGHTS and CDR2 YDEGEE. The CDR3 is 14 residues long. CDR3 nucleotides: TGTGCCAGCAGCTTGCTACAGGGGACCACTGAAGCTTTCTTT. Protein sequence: CASSLLQGTTEAFF. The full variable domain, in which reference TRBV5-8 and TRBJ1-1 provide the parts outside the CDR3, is EAGVTQSPTHLIKTRGQQATLRCSPISGHTSVYWYQQALGLGLQFLLWYDEGEERNRGNFPPRFSGRQFPNYSSELNVNALELEDSALYLCASSLLQGTTEAFFGQGTRLTVV.

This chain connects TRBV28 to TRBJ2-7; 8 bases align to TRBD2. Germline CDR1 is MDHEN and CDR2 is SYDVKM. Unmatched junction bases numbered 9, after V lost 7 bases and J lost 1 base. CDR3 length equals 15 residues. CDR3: CASNLGGARSYEQYF. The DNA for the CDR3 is TGTGCCAGCAACCTCGGGGGGGCTAGGTCCTACGAGCAGTACTTC.

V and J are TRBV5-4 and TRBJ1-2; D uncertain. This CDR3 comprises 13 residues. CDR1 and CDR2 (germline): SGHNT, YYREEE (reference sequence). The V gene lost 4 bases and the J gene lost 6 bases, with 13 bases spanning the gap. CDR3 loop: CASSERGKNGYTF. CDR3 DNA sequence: TGTGCCAGCAGCGAAAGAGGGAAGAATGGCTACACCTTC. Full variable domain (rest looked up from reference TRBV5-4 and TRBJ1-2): ETGVTQSPTHLIKTRGQQVTLRCSSQSGHNTVSWYQQALGQGPQFIFQYYREEENGRGNFPPRFSGLQFPNYSSELNVNALELDDSALYLCASSERGKNGYTFGSGTRLTVV.

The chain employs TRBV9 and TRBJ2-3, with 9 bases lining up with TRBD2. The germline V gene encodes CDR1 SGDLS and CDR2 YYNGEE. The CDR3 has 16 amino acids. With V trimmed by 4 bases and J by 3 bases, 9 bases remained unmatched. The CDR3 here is CASSPLTSGDTDTQYF. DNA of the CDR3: TGTGCCAGCAGCCCCCTGACTAGCGGAGATACAGATACGCAGTATTTT.

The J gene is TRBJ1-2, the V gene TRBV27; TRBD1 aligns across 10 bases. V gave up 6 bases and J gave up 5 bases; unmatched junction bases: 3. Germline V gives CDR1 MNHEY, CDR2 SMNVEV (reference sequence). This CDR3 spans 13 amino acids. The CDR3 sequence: CASRPDRGYGYTF. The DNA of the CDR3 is TGTGCCAGCAGGCCGGACAGGGGGTATGGCTACACCTTC.

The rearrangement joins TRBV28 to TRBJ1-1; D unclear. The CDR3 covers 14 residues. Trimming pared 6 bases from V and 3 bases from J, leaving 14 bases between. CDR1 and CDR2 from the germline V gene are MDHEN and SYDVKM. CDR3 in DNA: TGTGCCAGCAGCATTACATTCGGGGACACTGAAGCTTTCTTT. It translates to CASSITFGDTEAFF.

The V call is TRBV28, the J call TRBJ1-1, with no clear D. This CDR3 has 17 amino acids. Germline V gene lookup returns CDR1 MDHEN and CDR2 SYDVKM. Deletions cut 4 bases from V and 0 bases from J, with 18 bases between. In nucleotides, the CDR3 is TGTGCCAGCAGTTCCTACCCTCCTCTACAGTTGAACACTGAAGCTTTCTTT. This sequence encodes CASSSYPPLQLNTEAFF.

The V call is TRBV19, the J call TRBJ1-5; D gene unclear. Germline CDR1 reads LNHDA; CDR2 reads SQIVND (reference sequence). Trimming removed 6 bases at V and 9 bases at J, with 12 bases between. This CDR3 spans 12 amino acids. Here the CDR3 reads CASSPWEGPQHF. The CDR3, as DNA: TGTGCCAGTAGCCCTTGGGAGGGGCCCCAGCATTTT.

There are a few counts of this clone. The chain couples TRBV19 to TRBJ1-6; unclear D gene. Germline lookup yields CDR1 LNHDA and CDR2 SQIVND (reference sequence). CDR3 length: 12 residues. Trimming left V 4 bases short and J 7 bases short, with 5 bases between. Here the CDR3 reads CASSTSNSPLHF. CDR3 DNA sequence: TGTGCCAGTAGTACGTCCAATTCACCCCTCCACTTT.

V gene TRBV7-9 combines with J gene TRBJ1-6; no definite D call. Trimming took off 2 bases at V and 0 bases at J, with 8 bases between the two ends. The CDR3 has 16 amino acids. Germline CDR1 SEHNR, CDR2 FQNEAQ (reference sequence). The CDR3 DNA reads TGTGCCAGCAGCTTACAAGGGAGCTCCTATAATTCACCCCTCCACTTT. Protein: CASSLQGSSYNSPLHF.

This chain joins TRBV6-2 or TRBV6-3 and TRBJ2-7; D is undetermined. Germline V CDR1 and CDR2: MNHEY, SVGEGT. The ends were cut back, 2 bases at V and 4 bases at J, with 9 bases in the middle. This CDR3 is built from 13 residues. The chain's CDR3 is CASSYTRSYEQYF. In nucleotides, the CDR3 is TGTGCCAGCAGTTACACCAGGTCATACGAGCAGTACTTC.

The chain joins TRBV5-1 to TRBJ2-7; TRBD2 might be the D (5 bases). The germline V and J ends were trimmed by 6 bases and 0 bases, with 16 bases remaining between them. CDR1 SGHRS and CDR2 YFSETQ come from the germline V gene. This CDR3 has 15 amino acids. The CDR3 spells CASTRPEEGSYEQYF. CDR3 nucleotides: TGCGCCAGCACCAGACCGGAAGAGGGCTCCTACGAGCAGTACTTC. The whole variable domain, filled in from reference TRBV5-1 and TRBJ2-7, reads KAGVTQTPRYLIKTRGQQVTLSCSPISGHRSVSWYQQTPGQGLQFLFEYFSETQRNKGNFPGRFSGRQFSNSRSEMNVSTLELGDSALYLCASTRPEEGSYEQYFGPGTRLTVT.

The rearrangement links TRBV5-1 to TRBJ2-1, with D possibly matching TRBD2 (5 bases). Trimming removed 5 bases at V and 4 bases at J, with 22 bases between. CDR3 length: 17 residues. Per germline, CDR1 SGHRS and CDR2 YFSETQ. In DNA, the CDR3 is TGCGCCAGCAGAAATTCCCACAGCGAGGGCCAGTACAATGAGCAGTTCTTC. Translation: CASRNSHSEGQYNEQFF.

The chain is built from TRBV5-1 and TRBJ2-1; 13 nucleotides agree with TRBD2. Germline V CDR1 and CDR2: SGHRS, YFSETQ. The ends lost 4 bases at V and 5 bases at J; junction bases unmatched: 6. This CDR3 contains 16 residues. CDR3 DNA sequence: TGCGCCAGCAGCCAATTGGGACTAGCGGGGAACAATGAGCAGTTCTTC. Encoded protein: CASSQLGLAGNNEQFF.

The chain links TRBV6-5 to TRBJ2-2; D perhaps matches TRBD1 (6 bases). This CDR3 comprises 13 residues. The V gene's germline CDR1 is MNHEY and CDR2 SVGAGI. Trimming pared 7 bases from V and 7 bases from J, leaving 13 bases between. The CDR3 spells CASNLQGNGELFF. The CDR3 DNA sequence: TGTGCCAGCAATCTACAGGGTAACGGGGAGCTGTTTTTT.

In DNA, the CDR3 is TGTGCCAGCAGCTTGGATTCGGGGGGTCCCCAGCATTTT. Its translation: CASSLDSGGPQHF. The chain uses TRBV5-4 and TRBJ1-5; D might be TRBD1 (5 bases). The CDR3 is 13 amino acids. Trimming removed 0 bases at V and 10 bases at J, with 11 bases between. Per the germline V gene, CDR1 is SGHNT and CDR2 is YYREEE (reference sequence).

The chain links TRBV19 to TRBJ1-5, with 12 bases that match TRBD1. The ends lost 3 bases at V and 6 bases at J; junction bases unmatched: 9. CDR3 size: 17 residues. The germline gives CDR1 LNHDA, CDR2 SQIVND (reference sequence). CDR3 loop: CASSMYRDRGRSQPQHF. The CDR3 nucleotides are TGTGCCAGTAGTATGTACCGGGACAGGGGGCGAAGTCAGCCCCAGCATTTT.

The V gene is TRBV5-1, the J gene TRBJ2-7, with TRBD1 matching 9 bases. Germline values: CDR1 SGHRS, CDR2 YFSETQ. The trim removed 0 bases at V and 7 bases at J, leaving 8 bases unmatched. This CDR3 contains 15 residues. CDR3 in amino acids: CASSLDGTGLGEQYF. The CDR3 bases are TGCGCCAGCAGCTTGGATGGGACAGGGCTTGGAGAGCAGTACTTC.

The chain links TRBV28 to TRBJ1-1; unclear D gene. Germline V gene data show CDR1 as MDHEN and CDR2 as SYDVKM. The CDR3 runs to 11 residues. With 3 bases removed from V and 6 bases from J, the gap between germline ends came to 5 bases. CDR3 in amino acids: CASSLFSEAFF. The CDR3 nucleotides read TGTGCCAGCAGTTTGTTCTCTGAAGCTTTCTTT. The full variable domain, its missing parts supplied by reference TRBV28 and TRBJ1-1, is DVKVTQSSRYLVKRTGEKVFLECVQDMDHENMFWYRQDPGLGLRLIYFSYDVKMKEKGDIPEGYSVSREKKERFSLILESASTNQTSMYLCASSLFSEAFFGQGTRLTVV.

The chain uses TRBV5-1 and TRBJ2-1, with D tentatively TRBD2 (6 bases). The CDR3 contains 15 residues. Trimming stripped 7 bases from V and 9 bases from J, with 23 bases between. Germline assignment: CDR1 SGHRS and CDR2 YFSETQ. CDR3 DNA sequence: TGCGCCAGCCGATATACCGGGACTGGGGCCACTGAGCAGTTCTTC. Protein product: CASRYTGTGATEQFF. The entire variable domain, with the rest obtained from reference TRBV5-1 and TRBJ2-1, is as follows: KAGVTQTPRYLIKTRGQQVTLSCSPISGHRSVSWYQQTPGQGLQFLFEYFSETQRNKGNFPGRFSGRQFSNSRSEMNVSTLELGDSALYLCASRYTGTGATEQFFGPGTRLTVL.

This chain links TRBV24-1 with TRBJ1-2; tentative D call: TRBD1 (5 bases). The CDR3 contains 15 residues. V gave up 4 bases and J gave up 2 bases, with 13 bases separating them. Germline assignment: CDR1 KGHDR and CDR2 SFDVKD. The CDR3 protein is CATSDHDSLNYGYTF. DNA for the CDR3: TGTGCCACCAGTGACCATGACAGTCTAAACTATGGCTACACCTTC.